The 11 T cell receptor beta chains below all came from one sample that was sequenced in a study of blood T cell repertoires in COVID-19. TCRdb's table, derived via immunoSEQ multiplex PCR, lists solely in-frame clones and lacks some. The sample records under 500,000 clones, more than 80% being singletons. The sequencing input was PBMCs or T cells enriched from blood (not recorded which). All receptors come from a man aged 25-40 years who had recovered from COVID-19.

As concerns this clone: Germline and junction disagree at one end, which may indicate a read error. The chain couples TRBV6-1 to TRBJ2-1, with D hard to call. Germline V gives CDR1 MNHNS, CDR2 SASEGT. CDR3 size: 15 residues. This chain's CDR3 is CASREGASSYNEQFF. The CDR3 coding sequence is TGTGCCAGCAGGGAAGGTGCCAGCTCCTACAATGAGCAGTTCTTC.

The genes are TRBV4-1 and TRBJ2-5; TRBD1 matches 7 bases. The CDR3 sequence is 15 residues long. CDR1 and CDR2 from the germline V gene are MGHRA and YSYEKL. The V gene end was trimmed by 4 bases and the J gene end by 1 base; junction bases not matched to a gene: 6. The CDR3 is CASSLTTGVQETQYF. CDR3 sequence (DNA): TGCGCCAGCAGCCTGACAACAGGGGTCCAAGAGACCCAGTACTTC.

This clone was picked up one time. This chain connects TRBV7-8 to TRBJ1-1; unclear D gene. With 1 base removed from V and 1 base from J, the gap between germline ends came to 13 bases. Germline values: CDR1 SGHVS, CDR2 FQNEAQ. CDR3 length: 16 amino acids. The CDR3 spells CASSLVVGEGNTEAFF. CDR3 DNA sequence: TGTGCCAGCAGCTTAGTAGTGGGCGAGGGGAACACTGAAGCTTTCTTT.

The chain joins TRBV5-1 to TRBJ2-7; TRBD1 matches 7 bases. With V trimmed by 2 bases and J by 3 bases, 5 bases remained unmatched. From germline, CDR1 is SGHRS and CDR2 YFSETQ. CDR3 length equals 14 residues. CDR3 coding DNA: TGCGCCAGCAGCTTCCCGGGACAGAACTACGAGCAGTACTTC. Its translation: CASSFPGQNYEQYF.

The genes are TRBV19 and TRBJ1-5, with TRBD1 as a possible D gene (5 bases). Germline CDR1 is LNHDA and CDR2 is SQIVND (reference sequence). V lost 7 bases, J lost 6 bases, and 13 bases lay in between. The length of the CDR3 is 13 residues. CDR3 loop: CASMSGIAQPQHF. The CDR3 DNA follows: TGTGCCAGTATGTCAGGGATAGCTCAGCCCCAGCATTTT.

The genes are TRBV28 and TRBJ2-2, with 9 bases matching TRBD1. V shed 0 bases and J 0 bases; nucleotides not matched to a gene: 5. The CDR3 length is 18 residues. Germline V gene data show CDR1 as MDHEN and CDR2 as SYDVKM. CDR3 region: CASSLWGQGLANTGELFF. In nucleotides, the CDR3 is TGTGCCAGCAGTTTATGGGGACAGGGTCTCGCGAACACCGGGGAGCTGTTTTTT.

This chain connects TRBV11-2 to TRBJ2-1, with D unresolved. Trimming removed 5 bases at V and 3 bases at J, with 17 bases between. Germline V CDR1 and CDR2: SGHAT, FQNNGV. There are 16 residues in the CDR3. CDR3 coding DNA: TGTGCCAGCAGCCATATCCTAAGTGGAGTCTACAATGAGCAGTTCTTC. It translates to CASSHILSGVYNEQFF.

This sequence joins TRBV2 and TRBJ2-6; a possible D gene is TRBD2 (7 bases). V lost 4 bases to trimming and J lost 2 bases, with 12 bases between them. CDR3 length: 16 amino acids. Germline CDR1 reads SNHLY; CDR2 reads FYNNEI. The CDR3 region is CASSVSGGPGANVLTF. DNA for the CDR3: TGTGCCAGCAGTGTCTCGGGGGGCCCTGGGGCCAACGTCCTGACTTTC.

V usage is TRBV7-8 and J usage is TRBJ2-7, with D possibly TRBD1 on 6 matching bases. Germline V gene lookup returns CDR1 SGHVS and CDR2 FQNEAQ. V lost 3 bases to trimming and J lost 3 bases, with 12 bases between them. The CDR3 runs 14 residues. Here the CDR3 reads CASSFRTALYEQYF. The CDR3 DNA reads TGTGCCAGCAGCTTCCGGACAGCCCTCTACGAGCAGTACTTC.

The chain combines TRBV28 with TRBJ1-1, with TRBD1 as a possible D gene (5 bases). Germline CDR1 reads MDHEN; CDR2 reads SYDVKM. The CDR3 consists of 17 residues. Trimming left V 5 bases short and J 4 bases short, with 23 bases between. The chain's CDR3 is CASSPYRDLGLRTEAFF. As DNA, the CDR3 is TGTGCCAGCAGTCCTTACCGGGACTTGGGTCTACGCACTGAAGCTTTCTTT.

This chain links TRBV5-1 with TRBJ2-3; D gene ambiguous. Per the germline V gene, CDR1 is SGHRS and CDR2 is YFSETQ. This CDR3 has 14 amino acids. Trimming removed 7 bases from V and 1 base from J, with 13 bases in between. CDR3 DNA sequence: TGCGCCAGCTATGATCACCGGGGCACAGATACGCAGTATTTT. Translated: CASYDHRGTDTQYF.